This is a list of T cell receptor beta chains from one sample in a study of cytomegalovirus exposure and HLA in healthy donors. Clones were sequenced by immunoSEQ multiplex PCR, and TCRdb holds only the in-frame ones, with some missing. Of some 70,000 clones listed, around 66% are singletons. Sample: PBMCs. Source of these receptors: a male donor in good health and CMV-seropositive. Both conserved end residues are part of each CDR3. D genes are given only for firm matches. Clone size is given for some rows only: seen once, a few or many times, or a class if the clone is expanded.

V	D	size	J	DNA	CDR3
TRBV7-6	TRBD1	NA	TRBJ2-5	TGTGCCAGCAGCTTAGGCAGGGGGATGAAAGGAGAGACCCAGTACTTC	CASSLGRGMKGETQYF
TRBV5-1	TRBD1	NA	TRBJ2-5	TGCGCCAGCAGGCCGGACAGGGGGAGGGGAGAGACCCAGTACTTC	CASRPDRGRGETQYF
TRBV11-2	NA	NA	TRBJ1-2	TGTGCCAGCAGCCTAGCCCTAGGCAGAATAAACTATGGCTACACCTTC	CASSLALGRINYGYTF
TRBV6-5	TRBD1	NA	TRBJ2-3	TGTGCCAGCAGTTACCAGGGGGACCGGGATACGCAGTATTTT	CASSYQGDRDTQYF
TRBV18	NA	NA	TRBJ1-1	TGTGCCAGCTCACCTCCGCAAGCGAACACTGAAGCTTTCTTT	CASSPPQANTEAFF
TRBV5-4	TRBD1	few	TRBJ2-5	TGTGCCAGCAGCTTGGACAGGGGGGCTACGATTGGGCAAGAGACCCAGTACTTC	CASSLDRGATIGQETQYF
TRBV5-6	TRBD1	few	TRBJ1-6	TGTGCCAGCAGCGCCCAGGGGGGCTATAATTCACCCCTCCACTTT	CASSAQGGYNSPLHF
TRBV11-2	TRBD2	NA	TRBJ2-1	TGTGCCAGCAGCCCGCCGGGACTAGCGGGAGGCCTAACGTTCTTC	CASSPPGLAGGLTFF
TRBV15	NA	NA	TRBJ1-1	TGTGCCACCAGCATGACTCTTACCGAAGCTTTCTTT	CATSMTLTEAFF
TRBV12-5	TRBD1	NA	TRBJ2-7	TGTGCTAGTGGTTTGGGGACAGGGACGCCCGAGCAGTACTTC	CASGLGTGTPEQYF
TRBV11-2	TRBD1	once	TRBJ1-3	TGTGCCAGCAGTTTTACAGGGGGCCAAAACACCATATATTTT	CASSFTGGQNTIYF
TRBV16	NA	few	TRBJ2-7	TGTGCCAGCAGCCAATACCAGGCCATTACCTACGAGCAGTACTTC	CASSQYQAITYEQYF
TRBV5-1	TRBD1	NA	TRBJ2-4	TGCGCCAGCAGCTTTCTACCCGGGACAGGGGTAGCCAAAAACATTCAGTACTTC	CASSFLPGTGVAKNIQYF
TRBV2	TRBD1	few	TRBJ2-7	TGTGCCAGCAGGGACAGGAGCTTTCTCTACGAGCAGTACTTC	CASRDRSFLYEQYF
TRBV5-4	TRBD2	NA	TRBJ2-5	TGTGCCAGCAGCCCGGCGGGAGCAGAGACCCAGTACTTC	CASSPAGAETQYF
TRBV13	TRBD1	NA	TRBJ2-7	TGTGCCAGCAGCTCGGGACAGGGAACGAGCGACGAGCAGTACTTC	CASSSGQGTSDEQYF
TRBV2	TRBD2	NA	TRBJ2-3	TGTGCCAGCAGTCCGTATTCTAGCGGGGGGGGCCGAGATACGCAGTATTTT	CASSPYSSGGGRDTQYF
TRBV25-1	TRBD1	few	TRBJ2-5	TGTGCCAGCAGTCGGGACAGGGCTTTTTTGGAGACCCAGTACTTC	CASSRDRAFLETQYF
TRBV30	TRBD2	NA	TRBJ2-7	TGTGCCTGGAGTTCCCTGGGGGGGACCGAGCAGTACTTC	CAWSSLGGTEQYF
TRBV29-1	NA	NA	TRBJ1-1	TGCAGCGTTGAAGATCGGATGCCGGAGGGCACTGAAGCTTTCTTT	CSVEDRMPEGTEAFF
TRBV10-2	NA	NA	TRBJ1-2	TGCGCCAGCAGTGATACACCCGACAGCCCTTATGGCTACACCTTC	CASSDTPDSPYGYTF
TRBV30	NA	few	TRBJ2-5	TGTGCCTGGGAAACGCTCGCGTACCAAGAGACCCAGTACTTC	CAWETLAYQETQYF
TRBV5-6	NA	NA	TRBJ1-2	TGTGCCAGCAGCCCATACAGGGTGAGGATGAGTGGCTACACCTTC	CASSPYRVRMSGYTF
TRBV6-1	NA	NA	TRBJ1-1	TGTGCCAGCGCCGTCGGTGCGTCCGCTTTCTTT	CASAVGASAFF